These 17 T cell receptor beta chains were all obtained from the same sample, sequenced in a study of T cells in localized non-small cell lung cancer. Using immunoSEQ multiplex PCR, the repertoire was profiled, and TCRdb retains in-frame clones only, with some absent. The data contain 2,000 or so clones, 20% to 25% of them singletons. The specimen comprised normal lung tissue next to the tumor, sampled before any cancer treatment. The origin of the receptors is a female donor over 55 with stage II lung adenocarcinoma.

This chain links TRBV6-8 with TRBJ2-7; 9 nucleotides align to TRBD1. With V trimmed by 6 bases and J by 4 bases, 7 bases remained unmatched. This CDR3 contains 14 residues. Germline CDR1 reads MNHGY; CDR2 reads SAAAGT. In DNA form, the CDR3 reads TGTGCCAGCAGCCCTGGACAGGGGAAATACGAGCAGTACTTC. Its translation: CASSPGQGKYEQYF.

The chain's CDR3 is CASSPWAGQSYGYTF. The CDR3 region has the DNA TGTGCCAGCAGCCCCTGGGCAGGTCAGAGCTATGGCTACACCTTC. The J gene is TRBJ1-2, the V gene TRBV11-3; D is uncertain. V was trimmed by 5 bases and J by 4 bases, leaving 17 bases between them. CDR1 and CDR2 (germline): SGHNT, YENEEA. The CDR3 is 15 amino acids.

This clone was seen a handful of times. V gene TRBV11-3 combines with J gene TRBJ2-4; TRBD1 is a possible D gene (6 bases). Per germline, CDR1 SGHNT and CDR2 YENEEA. The CDR3 totals 16 residues. Trimming stripped 1 base from V and 6 bases from J, with 16 bases between. The CDR3 nucleotides are TGTGCCAGCAGCTTAGGGGGACAATGGCCTCTAAACATTCAGTACTTC. Its translation: CASSLGGQWPLNIQYF. Using reference TRBV11-3 and TRBJ2-4 for the parts outside the CDR3, the full variable domain is EAGVVQSPRYKIIEKKQPVAFWCNPISGHNTLYWYLQNLGQGPELLIRYENEEAVDDSQLPKDRFSAERLKGVDSTLKIQPAELGDSAVYLCASSLGGQWPLNIQYFGAGTRLSVL.

Concerning this clone: Its ends do not fully match the called genes, so a read error is possible. V and J are TRBV6-7 and TRBJ1-1, with D maybe TRBD1 (5 bases). TRBV6-7 is an open reading frame whose function is uncertain. CDR3 length: 11 residues. This CDR3 reads CAISEGTEAFF. The CDR3 DNA reads TGTGCCATCAGTGAGGGGACTGAGGCTTTCTTT.

This clone is deemed medium-sized. This chain links TRBV6-8 with TRBJ2-7; possibly TRBD1 for D (6 bases). Between the trimmed V and J ends, which lost 8 bases and 4 bases, there was a span of 24 bases. This CDR3 is built from 16 residues. Germline V gene lookup returns CDR1 MNHGY and CDR2 SAAAGT. This CDR3 is CASHPNPPGQQYEQYF. As DNA, the CDR3 is TGTGCCAGCCACCCAAACCCGCCGGGACAACAATACGAGCAGTACTTC.

Sample share makes this clone medium-sized. The chain couples TRBV6-8 to TRBJ1-5; TRBD1 might be the D (5 bases). With 6 bases removed from V and 2 bases from J, the gap between germline ends came to 11 bases. Germline values: CDR1 MNHGY, CDR2 SAAAGT. This CDR3 spans 14 amino acids. CDR3 sequence reads: CASSGDGGNQPQHF. In DNA form, the CDR3 reads TGTGCCAGCAGCGGGGACGGTGGCAATCAGCCCCAGCATTTT.

This chain links TRBV14 with TRBJ2-7; weak D call: TRBD1 (5 bases). Looked up from germline, CDR1 is SGHDN and CDR2 is FVKESK. V was clipped by 3 bases and J by 4 bases, with 13 bases between them. The CDR3 has 14 amino acids. CDR3 sequence (DNA): TGTGCCAGCAGCCACAATACAGGTGGATACGAGCAGTACTTC. Translation gives CASSHNTGGYEQYF.

This clone has a handful of counts. The chain links TRBV11-3 to TRBJ2-1; 9 bases align to TRBD2. J lost 1 base, V lost 5 bases, and 3 bases had no gene match. Germline-derived CDR1 and CDR2 are SGHNT and YENEEA. This CDR3 is 15 amino acids long. Written as DNA, the CDR3 is TGTGCCAGCAGCAGACTAGCGGTTTCCTACAATGAGCAGTTCTTC. Translating gives CASSRLAVSYNEQFF.

As regards this clone: A read error may produce the germline difference seen at one junction end. This chain uses TRBV15 with TRBJ2-1; TRBD2 matches 14 bases. The length of the CDR3 is 18 residues. Germline V gene sequence: CDR1 LNHNV, CDR2 YYDKDF (reference sequence). The CDR3 loop reads CATSGEKAGLAGEREQFF. CDR3 DNA sequence: TGTGCCACCAGCGGAGAGAAGGCGGGACTAGCGGGAGAACGTGAGCAGTTCTTC.

The chain couples TRBV6-8 to TRBJ2-2, with a weak D call TRBD2 (5 bases). This CDR3 is 13 amino acids long. In germline, CDR1 is MNHGY, CDR2 SAAAGT. Trimming took off 5 bases at V and 5 bases at J, with 9 bases between the two ends. The CDR3 DNA follows: TGTGCCAGCAGTGGAAGAGGGACCGGGGAGCTGTTTTTT. Its protein product is CASSGRGTGELFF.

In DNA, the CDR3 is TGTGCCAGCAGTCCGAACCAGGTCGCAAACTATGGCTACACCTTC. As protein: CASSPNQVANYGYTF. The chain couples TRBV28 to TRBJ1-2, with D uncertain. This CDR3 has 15 amino acids. CDR1 and CDR2 from the germline V gene are MDHEN and SYDVKM. Trimming shortened V by 5 bases and J by 2 bases, and 15 bases separated the two germline ends.

The J gene is TRBJ1-5, the V gene TRBV6-8; TRBD1 is a possible D gene (6 bases). This CDR3 is built from 15 residues. Germline V gene data show CDR1 as MNHGY and CDR2 as SAAAGT. V was shortened by 7 bases and J by 0 bases, with 13 bases between the two germline ends. This CDR3 is CASMLGTPSNQPQHF. DNA of the CDR3: TGTGCCAGCATGCTAGGGACACCTAGCAATCAGCCCCAGCATTTT.

CDR3 in amino acids: CASSMGGNNEQFF. For the CDR3, the DNA is TGTGCCAGTAGTATGGGAGGTAACAATGAGCAGTTCTTC. The rearrangement uses TRBV19 and TRBJ2-1; D may be TRBD2 (6 bases). Germline assignment: CDR1 LNHDA and CDR2 SQIVND (reference sequence). Trimming pared 3 bases from V and 5 bases from J, leaving 8 bases between. CDR3 length: 13 amino acids.

This chain links TRBV5-1 with TRBJ2-7; 7 bases agree with TRBD1. From germline, CDR1 is SGHRS and CDR2 YFSETQ. CDR3 length equals 14 residues. The J segment lost 1 base and the V segment lost 0 bases, leaving 1 base of the junction unmatched. DNA of the CDR3: TGCGCCAGCAGCTTGGGACAGGGTTCCTACGAGCAGTACTTC. It is translated as CASSLGQGSYEQYF. The full variable domain, its missing parts supplied by reference TRBV5-1 and TRBJ2-7, is KAGVTQTPRYLIKTRGQQVTLSCSPISGHRSVSWYQQTPGQGLQFLFEYFSETQRNKGNFPGRFSGRQFSNSRSEMNVSTLELGDSALYLCASSLGQGSYEQYFGPGTRLTVT.

The chain couples TRBV19 to TRBJ2-7, with 7 positions matching TRBD2. The CDR3 covers 14 residues. The trim removed 3 bases at V and 1 base at J, leaving 3 bases unmatched. The germline V gene encodes CDR1 LNHDA and CDR2 SQIVND (reference sequence). CDR3 residues: CASSMGAGSYEQYF. The CDR3 DNA follows: TGTGCCAGTAGTATGGGAGCGGGATCCTACGAGCAGTACTTC.

The chain employs TRBV6-8 and TRBJ2-7; possible D gene TRBD1, 6 bases. The germline gives CDR1 MNHGY, CDR2 SAAAGT. CDR3 size: 14 residues. The ends were cut back, 5 bases at V and 3 bases at J, with 14 bases in the middle. In DNA, the CDR3 is TGTGCCAGCAGTCACCGGGACACAGACTACGAGCAGTACTTC. Translation: CASSHRDTDYEQYF.

The rearrangement uses TRBV19 and TRBJ2-3; tentative D call: TRBD2 (6 bases). Between the trimmed V and J ends, which lost 6 bases and 4 bases, there was a span of 11 bases. The CDR3 has 13 residues. Germline V gene sequence: CDR1 LNHDA, CDR2 SQIVND (reference sequence). CDR3 DNA sequence: TGTGCCAGTAGCTGGACTACCTCAGATACGCAGTATTTT. This translates into CASSWTTSDTQYF.